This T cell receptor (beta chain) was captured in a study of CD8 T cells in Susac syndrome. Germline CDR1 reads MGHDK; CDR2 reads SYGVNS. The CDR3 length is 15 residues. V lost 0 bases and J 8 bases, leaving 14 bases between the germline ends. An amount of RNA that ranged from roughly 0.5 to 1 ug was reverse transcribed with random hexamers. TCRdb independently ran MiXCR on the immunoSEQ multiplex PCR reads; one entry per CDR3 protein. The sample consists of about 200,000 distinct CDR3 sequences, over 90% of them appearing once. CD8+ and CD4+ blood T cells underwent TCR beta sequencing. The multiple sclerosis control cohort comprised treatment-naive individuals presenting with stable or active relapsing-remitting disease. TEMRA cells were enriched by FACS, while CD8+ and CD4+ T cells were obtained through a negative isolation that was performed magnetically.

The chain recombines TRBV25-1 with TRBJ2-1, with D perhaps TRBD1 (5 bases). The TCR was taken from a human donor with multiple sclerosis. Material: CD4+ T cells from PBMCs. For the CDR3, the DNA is TGTGCCAGCAGTGAATACGCAGGGCGCGCGGATGAGCAGTTCTTC. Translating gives CASSEYAGRADEQFF. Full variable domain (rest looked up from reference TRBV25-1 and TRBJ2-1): EADIYQTPRYLVIGTGKKITLECSQTMGHDKMYWYQQDPGMELHLIHYSYGVNSTEKGDLSSESTVSRIRTEHFPLTLESARPSHTSQYLCASSEYAGRADEQFFGPGTRLTVL.